This entry is about one T cell receptor (beta chain). These data belong to a study of blood T cell repertoires in COVID-19. Overall study: Sample material is recorded as cDNA or gDNA derived from T cells, B-cell-depleted T cells, or PBMCs.

Study members were between roughly 18 and 100 years old and lived in around 24 US regions. Two negative PCRs, clearance, or symptom resolution had been documented for recovered Cohort 3 donors. The method was immunoSEQ multiplex PCR; TCRdb's version includes in-frame clones alone and lacks a portion of them. This table has some 380,000 clones, about 89% appearing once. The source material was PBMCs or T cells enriched from blood (not recorded which). This TCR came from a man younger than 45 who had recovered from COVID-19.

This CDR3 reads CASRQAYSTDTQYF. The DNA for the CDR3 is TGTGCCAGCCGGCAGGCATATAGCACAGATACGCAGTATTTT. The chain has TRBV19 and TRBJ2-3, with D hard to call. Germline V CDR1 and CDR2: LNHDA, SQIVND (reference sequence). V was cut by 9 bases and J by 0 bases, with 13 bases left in between. CDR3 length: 14 residues.